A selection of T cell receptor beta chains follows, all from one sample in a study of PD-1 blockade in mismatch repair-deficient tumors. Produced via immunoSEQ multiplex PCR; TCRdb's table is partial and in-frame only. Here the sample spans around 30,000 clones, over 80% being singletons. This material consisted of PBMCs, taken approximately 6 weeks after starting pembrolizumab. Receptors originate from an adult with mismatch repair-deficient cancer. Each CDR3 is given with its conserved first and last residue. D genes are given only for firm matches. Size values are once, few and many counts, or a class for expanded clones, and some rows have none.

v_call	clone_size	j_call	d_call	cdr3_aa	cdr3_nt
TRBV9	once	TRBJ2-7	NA	CASSVGKGVSSYEQYF	TGTGCCAGCAGCGTAGGGAAGGGGGTTAGCTCCTACGAGCAGTACTTC
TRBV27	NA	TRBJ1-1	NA	CASSLGRNTEAFF	TGTGCCAGCAGTTTGGGCCGAAACACTGAAGCCTTCTTT
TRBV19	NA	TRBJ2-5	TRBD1	CASSIAGTAETQYF	TGTGCCAGTAGTATAGCCGGGACAGCTGAGACCCAGTACTTC
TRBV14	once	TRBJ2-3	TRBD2	CASSGWLAGATDTQYF	TGTGCCAGCAGCGGGTGGCTAGCGGGAGCCACAGATACGCAGTATTTT
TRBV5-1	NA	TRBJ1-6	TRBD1	CASTLTGGNSPLHF	TGCGCCAGCACCTTGACAGGGGGCAATTCACCCCTCCACTTT
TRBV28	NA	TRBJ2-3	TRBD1	CASNAVGGRTDTQYF	TGTGCCAGCAACGCAGTAGGGGGCCGAACAGATACGCAGTATTTT
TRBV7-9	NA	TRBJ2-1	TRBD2	CASSRGLAGSFSYNEQFF	TGTGCCAGCAGCCGTGGACTAGCGGGATCTTTCTCCTACAATGAGCAGTTCTTC
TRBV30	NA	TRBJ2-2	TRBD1	CAWRAAGTVNTGELFF	TGTGCCTGGAGGGCGGCCGGGACAGTTAACACCGGGGAGCTGTTTTTT
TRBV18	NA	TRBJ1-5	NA	CASSPRGDQPQHF	TGTGCCAGCTCACCACGGGGAGATCAGCCCCAGCATTTT
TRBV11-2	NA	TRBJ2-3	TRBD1	CASSLMGQGAMYTQYF	TGTGCCAGCAGCTTAATGGGACAGGGGGCGATGTATACGCAGTATTTT
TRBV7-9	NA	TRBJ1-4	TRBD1	CASSRGTGQTNERPRFF	TGTGCCAGCAGCCGCGGGACAGGGCAAACTAATGAAAGGCCGCGGTTTTTT
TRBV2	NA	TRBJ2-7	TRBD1	CASTRQGYEQYF	TGTGCCAGCACTCGACAGGGCTACGAGCAGTACTTC
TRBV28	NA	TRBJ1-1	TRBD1	CASRVPGQGTSAAFF	TGTGCCAGCAGGGTCCCGGGACAGGGGACAAGTGCGGCTTTCTTT
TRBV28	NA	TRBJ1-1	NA	CASSFHRAGSDTEAFF	TGTGCCAGCAGTTTCCACAGGGCGGGTTCGGACACTGAAGCTTTCTTT
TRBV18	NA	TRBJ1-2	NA	CASSPRQEEGYTF	TGTGCCAGCTCACCAAGACAGGAGGAGGGCTACACCTTC
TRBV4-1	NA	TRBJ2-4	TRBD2	CASSIGLARALAKNIQYF	TGCGCCAGCAGCATCGGACTAGCGAGGGCATTAGCCAAAAACATTCAGTACTTC
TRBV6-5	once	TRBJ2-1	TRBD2	CASSLGLAGNEQFF	TGTGCCAGCAGCCTGGGGTTAGCGGGAAATGAGCAGTTCTTC
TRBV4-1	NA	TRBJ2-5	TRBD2	CASSQERKREGRETQYF	TGCGCCAGCAGCCAAGAGAGGAAGCGGGAGGGCCGGGAGACCCAGTACTTC
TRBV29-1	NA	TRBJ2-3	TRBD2	CSGTGTSGLTDTQYF	TGCAGCGGCACAGGGACTAGCGGTCTCACAGATACGCAGTATTTT
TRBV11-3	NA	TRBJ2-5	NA	CASSVRSAGAETQYF	TGTGCCAGCAGCGTCAGATCGGCCGGAGCGGAGACCCAGTACTTC
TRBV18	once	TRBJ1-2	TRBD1	CASSPPGGTDRSYGYTF	TGTGCCAGCTCACCTCCGGGAGGGACAGATCGTTCCTATGGCTACACCTTC
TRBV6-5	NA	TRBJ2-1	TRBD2	CASSKLAGVYNEQFF	TGTGCCAGCAGTAAACTAGCGGGAGTCTACAATGAGCAGTTCTTC
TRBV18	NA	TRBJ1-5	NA	CASSPIPWTGDSNQPQHF	TGTGCCAGCTCACCCATACCCTGGACGGGGGATAGCAATCAGCCCCAGCATTTT
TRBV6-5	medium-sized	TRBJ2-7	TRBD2	CASTRSGGDEQYF	TGTGCCAGCACTCGCTCCGGGGGGGACGAGCAGTACTTC
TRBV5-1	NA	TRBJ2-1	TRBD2	CASRETLAGGANEQFF	TGCGCCAGCAGAGAAACCTTAGCGGGAGGGGCCAATGAGCAGTTCTTC
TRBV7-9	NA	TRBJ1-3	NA	CASSLIRDTIYF	TGTGCCAGCAGCTTAATCCGAGACACCATATATTTT
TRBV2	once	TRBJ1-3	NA	CASGYSRAGGNTIYF	TGTGCCAGCGGTTACAGCAGGGCCGGTGGAAACACCATATATTTT
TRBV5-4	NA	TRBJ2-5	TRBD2	CASSEELAGGMETQYF	TGTGCCAGCAGCGAAGAACTAGCGGGAGGGATGGAGACCCAGTACTTC
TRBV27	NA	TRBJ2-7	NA	CASSSGVIPYEQYF	TGTGCCAGCAGTTCAGGGGTAATTCCCTACGAGCAGTACTTC
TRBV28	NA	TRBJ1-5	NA	CASSLLGAGSGNQPQHF	TGTGCCAGCAGTTTACTGGGGGCCGGTTCTGGCAATCAGCCCCAGCATTTT
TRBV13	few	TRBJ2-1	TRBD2	CASSSVWGGSFNEQFF	TGTGCCAGCAGCTCCGTGTGGGGCGGGAGTTTCAATGAGCAGTTCTTC
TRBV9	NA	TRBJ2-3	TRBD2	CASSDPSGGDTQYF	TGTGCCAGCAGCGACCCTAGCGGGGGTGATACGCAGTATTTT
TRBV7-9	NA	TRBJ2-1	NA	CASSLAQSQFF	TGTGCCAGCAGCTTAGCCCAGTCGCAGTTCTTC
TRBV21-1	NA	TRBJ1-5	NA	CASAGTGNQPQHF	TGTGCCAGCGCTGGGACAGGCAATCAGCCCCAGCATTTT
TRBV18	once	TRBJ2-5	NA	CASSPQNQKGAGETQYF	TGTGCCAGCTCACCGCAAAACCAAAAGGGAGCAGGAGAGACCCAGTACTTC
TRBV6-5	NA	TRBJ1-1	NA	CASWRGAPNTEAFF	TGTGCCAGCTGGCGGGGAGCCCCGAACACTGAAGCTTTCTTT
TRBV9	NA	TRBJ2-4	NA	CASSETGRAKNIQYF	TGTGCCAGCAGCGAAACGGGGAGAGCCAAAAACATTCAGTACTTC
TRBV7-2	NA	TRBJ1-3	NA	CASSFAGWASGNTIYF	TGTGCCAGCAGCTTTGCGGGGTGGGCTTCTGGAAACACCATATATTTT
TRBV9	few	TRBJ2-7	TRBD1	CASSVGTGPYEQYF	TGTGCCAGCAGCGTAGGGACAGGGCCCTACGAGCAGTACTTC
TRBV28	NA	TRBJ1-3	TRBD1	CASSTDRGQYF	TGTGCCAGCAGTACAGACAGGGGCCAATATTTT
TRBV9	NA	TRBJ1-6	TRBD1	CASSETGSLSSPLHF	TGTGCCAGCAGCGAGACAGGGTCTCTCAGTTCACCCCTCCACTTT
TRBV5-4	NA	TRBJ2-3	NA	CASRPQSLTQGIVTDTQYF	TGTGCCAGCAGACCACAATCCTTGACCCAGGGAATTGTAACAGATACGCAGTATTTT
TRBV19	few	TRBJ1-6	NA	CASSLQGDNSPLHF	TGTGCCAGTAGTCTCCAGGGCGATAATTCACCCCTCCACTTT
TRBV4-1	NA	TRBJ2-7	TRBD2	CASSQQGLAVTYEQYF	TGCGCCAGCAGCCAGCAGGGACTAGCGGTTACCTACGAGCAGTACTTC
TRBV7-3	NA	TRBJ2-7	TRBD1	CASSSGQGANEQYF	TGTGCCAGCAGCTCCGGACAGGGGGCGAACGAGCAGTACTTC